The 26 T cell receptor beta chains reported below all come from one sample, sequenced in a study of cytomegalovirus exposure and HLA in healthy donors. The PCR made use of 60 Vbeta and 13 Jbeta primers. Profiled with immunoSEQ multiplex PCR; TCRdb holds only in-frame clones, not every one. The data contain roughly 150,000 clones, roughly 75% of them singletons. The sample consisted of PBMCs. The receptor set was obtained from a man between 18 and 29 years old in good health and CMV-seropositive.

In its sample, this clone was seen a few times. This chain connects TRBV11-3 to TRBJ2-2; TRBD2 aligns across 7 bases. The germline gives CDR1 SGHNT, CDR2 YENEEA. The length of the CDR3 is 16 residues. Trimming took 6 bases from V and 4 from J; bases not matched to a gene: 11. CDR3 DNA: TGTGCCAGCAGTGGGCGATGGGAGGGTGGCACCGGGGAGCTGTTTTTT. It translates to CASSGRWEGGTGELFF. The full variable domain, in which reference TRBV11-3 and TRBJ2-2 provide the parts outside the CDR3, is EAGVVQSPRYKIIEKKQPVAFWCNPISGHNTLYWYLQNLGQGPELLIRYENEEAVDDSQLPKDRFSAERLKGVDSTLKIQPAELGDSAVYLCASSGRWEGGTGELFFGEGSRLTVL.

This clone was found once. At one end the junction does not follow the germline gene, possibly because of a read error. This chain links TRBV10-1 with TRBJ2-2, with 10 bases matching TRBD1. CDR1 and CDR2 from the germline V gene are WNHNN and SYGVQD (reference sequence). The CDR3 length is 17 residues. In nucleotides, the CDR3 is TGCGCCAGCCGTGAGCCTGACAGGGGGCGAGTCACCGGGGAGCTGTTTTTT. It is translated as CASREPDRGRVTGELFF.

The V gene is TRBV5-1, the J gene TRBJ2-5; D is possibly TRBD1 (6 bases). The CDR3 consists of 14 residues. Between the trimmed V and J ends, which lost 4 bases and 5 bases, there was a span of 15 bases. Germline loops: CDR1 SGHRS, CDR2 YFSETQ. CDR3 sequence reads: CASSQGTSLETQYF. CDR3 coding DNA: TGCGCCAGCAGCCAAGGGACATCCCTGGAGACCCAGTACTTC.

Only a few counts were recorded for this clone. The gene calls are TRBV9 and TRBJ2-1; 7 bases are a match to TRBD2. The germline V gene encodes CDR1 SGDLS and CDR2 YYNGEE. The CDR3 runs 15 residues. Germline trimming cut 0 bases from V and 8 bases from J; bases unmatched to any gene: 8. The CDR3 DNA sequence: TGTGCCAGCAGCGTAGCGGGAGGAGGGAGGTATGAGCAGTTCTTC. Amino acids: CASSVAGGGRYEQFF.

The V call is TRBV6-5, the J call TRBJ2-1; 11 nucleotides line up with TRBD2. Germline-derived CDR1 and CDR2 are MNHEY and SVGAGI. J lost 7 bases, V lost 5 bases, and 7 bases had no gene match. This CDR3 comprises 15 residues. The CDR3 DNA sequence: TGTGCCAGCAGTCTCGATAGCGGGAGGGGAAATGAGCAGTTCTTC. Its protein is CASSLDSGRGNEQFF.

This clone came up a few times. This chain joins TRBV4-1 and TRBJ1-5; a weak D match, TRBD1 (5 bases). The V end was cut by 0 bases, the J end by 4 bases, with 10 bases between. In germline, CDR1 is MGHRA, CDR2 YSYEKL. The CDR3 spans 15 residues. The CDR3 loop reads CASSQEDSQNQPQHF. In DNA, the CDR3 is TGCGCCAGCAGCCAAGAAGACAGCCAGAATCAGCCCCAGCATTTT.

The sample holds one count of this clone. The J gene is TRBJ2-7, the V gene TRBV30; 7 bases agree with TRBD2. CDR1 is GTSNPN, CDR2 SVGIG, per germline (reference sequence). This CDR3 spans 13 amino acids. With 0 bases clipped from V and 9 bases from J, the junction kept 8 bases outside the gene matches. The CDR3 coding sequence is TGTGCCTGGAGTGTACAAGCAGCGGGAAGGCAGTACTTC. Encoded protein: CAWSVQAAGRQYF.

This chain links TRBV6-5 with TRBJ2-7, with 8 nucleotides matching TRBD1. This CDR3 region has 15 residues. J lost 2 bases, V lost 2 bases, and 5 bases had no gene match. Germline loops: CDR1 MNHEY, CDR2 SVGAGI. The chain's CDR3 is CASSYRRQGTYEQYF. The CDR3 DNA is TGTGCCAGCAGTTACAGGAGACAGGGGACCTACGAGCAGTACTTC.

The rearrangement uses TRBV19 and TRBJ2-7, with 8 bases that match TRBD1. CDR1 LNHDA and CDR2 SQIVND come from the germline V gene (reference sequence). Trimming cost V 1 base and J 3 bases; bases outside gene matches: 5. The CDR3 runs to 15 residues. The CDR3 nucleotides read TGTGCCAGTAGTATAGCGGGACAGGACCTCTACGAGCAGTACTTC. Protein: CASSIAGQDLYEQYF.

This rearrangement joins TRBV6-1 to TRBJ1-2, with D possibly TRBD1 on 5 matching bases. With 3 bases removed from V and 4 bases from J, the gap between germline ends came to 12 bases. Germline V gene lookup returns CDR1 MNHNS and CDR2 SASEGT. The CDR3 loop spans 14 amino acids. In DNA, the CDR3 is TGTGCCAGCAGTGAGTCGCAGGGAGGCTATGGCTACACCTTC. Translating gives CASSESQGGYGYTF.

The chain combines TRBV28 with TRBJ1-2; a weak D match, TRBD1 (6 bases). Per germline, CDR1 MDHEN and CDR2 SYDVKM. With 5 bases removed from V and 4 bases from J, the gap between germline ends came to 11 bases. The CDR3 loop spans 13 amino acids. CDR3 nucleotide sequence: TGTGCCAGCAGTGCTACAGGGACCTATGGCTACACCTTC. Its protein is CASSATGTYGYTF.

The chain links TRBV2 to TRBJ2-7; TRBD2 might be the D (6 bases). Trimming left V 5 bases short and J 1 base short, with 15 bases between. The CDR3 runs to 15 residues. Germline lookup yields CDR1 SNHLY and CDR2 FYNNEI. The CDR3 sequence: CASSSKNGLSYEQYF. In DNA form, the CDR3 reads TGTGCCAGCAGTTCGAAGAACGGACTATCCTACGAGCAGTACTTC. Looking up the rest from reference TRBV2 and TRBJ2-7 gives the full variable domain: EPEVTQTPSHQVTQMGQEVILRCVPISNHLYFYWYRQILGQKVEFLVSFYNNEISEKSEIFDDQFSVERPDGSNFTLKIRSTKLEDSAMYFCASSSKNGLSYEQYFGPGTRLTVT.

This clone was recorded only once. The rearrangement links TRBV18 to TRBJ1-1; possibly TRBD1 for D (5 bases). V was trimmed by 1 base and J by 5 bases, leaving 14 bases between them. The CDR3 is made up of 15 amino acids. Germline lookup yields CDR1 KGHSH and CDR2 LQKENI. The DNA of the CDR3 is TGTGCCAGCTCACCACTCAAACAGGCAGAAACTGAAGCTTTCTTT. Translated: CASSPLKQAETEAFF.

This sequence joins TRBV5-4 and TRBJ2-5; D unclear. The length of the CDR3 is 13 residues. Germline V gene data show CDR1 as SGHNT and CDR2 as YYREEE (reference sequence). V was cut by 2 bases and J by 1 base, with 6 bases left in between. The CDR3 sequence: CASSFTSQETQYF. Written as DNA, the CDR3 is TGTGCCAGCAGCTTTACCAGCCAAGAGACCCAGTACTTC.

This rearrangement joins TRBV9 to TRBJ2-3; a weak D match, TRBD1 (6 bases). V was pared by 3 bases and J by 4 bases, with 18 bases between. The CDR3 consists of 16 residues. Germline CDR1 is SGDLS and CDR2 is YYNGEE. The CDR3 sequence is CASSDPAQGGSDTQYF. The DNA for the CDR3 is TGTGCCAGCAGCGACCCAGCACAGGGTGGCTCAGATACGCAGTATTTT.

The rearrangement uses TRBV30 and TRBJ2-1; D remains ambiguous. Per germline, CDR1 GTSNPN and CDR2 SVGIG (reference sequence). The CDR3 is made up of 13 amino acids. Trimming shortened V by 1 base and J by 7 bases, and 11 bases separated the two germline ends. The CDR3 nucleotides read TGTGCCTGGAGTGGGAGTAATGCGAATGAGCAGTTCTTC. Translating gives CAWSGSNANEQFF.

V and J are TRBV7-8 and TRBJ1-5; 8 nucleotides match TRBD1. Trimming at V came to 1 base and at J to 6 bases, leaving 8 bases not matched to a gene. This CDR3 has 16 amino acids. Germline-derived CDR1 and CDR2 are SGHVS and FQNEAQ. The CDR3 sequence is CASSLEPSQGAQPQHF. The CDR3, as DNA: TGTGCCAGCAGCTTAGAACCATCGCAGGGGGCTCAGCCCCAGCATTTT.

The chain carries TRBV12-5 and TRBJ2-5, with D possibly matching TRBD1 (6 bases). Germline values: CDR1 LGHNT, CDR2 FRNRAP. The ends were cut back, 7 bases at V and 2 bases at J, with 17 bases in the middle. The CDR3 is made up of 15 amino acids. The CDR3 region is CASALGATAQETQYF. The CDR3 DNA reads as TGTGCTAGTGCCCTGGGGGCAACAGCTCAAGAGACCCAGTACTTC.

This rearrangement joins TRBV11-1 to TRBJ2-1, with 10 nucleotides matching TRBD1. J gave up 6 bases and V 5 bases, and 4 bases lay outside the gene matches. From germline, CDR1 is SGHAT and CDR2 FQDESV (reference sequence). The CDR3 sequence is 14 residues long. As DNA, the CDR3 is TGTGCCAGCAGCCCGGGACAGGGGATCAATGAGCAGTTCTTC. Its translation is CASSPGQGINEQFF. Combining the CDR3 with reference TRBV11-1 and TRBJ2-1 gives the whole variable domain EAEVAQSPRYKITEKSQAVAFWCDPISGHATLYWYRQILGQGPELLVQFQDESVVDDSQLPKDRFSAERLKGVDSTLKIQPAELGDSAMYLCASSPGQGINEQFFGPGTRLTVL.

The J gene is TRBJ1-2, the V gene TRBV27, with D uncertain. CDR1 MNHEY and CDR2 SMNVEV come from the germline V gene (reference sequence). Between the trimmed V and J ends, which lost 2 bases and 8 bases, there was a span of 9 bases. The CDR3 is 12 residues long. The DNA for the CDR3 is TGTGCCAGCAGTTTACCTCCACACGGCTACACCTTC. As protein: CASSLPPHGYTF.

The rearrangement joins TRBV9 to TRBJ1-2; D is unresolved. Germline-derived CDR1 and CDR2 are SGDLS and YYNGEE. This CDR3 has 12 residues. Trimming shortened V by 0 bases and J by 8 bases, and 8 bases separated the two germline ends. In DNA, the CDR3 is TGTGCCAGCAGCGTAGTGCCGGTCGGCTACACCTTC. It yields the protein CASSVVPVGYTF.

This chain joins TRBV9 and TRBJ2-7, with a weak D call TRBD2 (6 bases). The CDR3 totals 15 residues. Germline CDR1 is SGDLS and CDR2 is YYNGEE. Trimming removed 4 bases from V and 4 bases from J, with 18 bases in between. The CDR3 region has the DNA TGTGCCAGCAGCCCAGGCCCCGGGACTCAGTACGAGCAGTACTTC. Its protein is CASSPGPGTQYEQYF.

V gene TRBV4-2 combines with J gene TRBJ1-5, with TRBD1 as a possible D gene (5 bases). The germline V and J ends were trimmed by 0 bases and 7 bases, with 10 bases remaining between them. The CDR3 extends over 14 amino acids. The germline CDR1 and CDR2 sequences are LGHNA and YNFKEQ. The CDR3 DNA reads as TGTGCCAGCAGCCAAGATAGGGGTACCCAGCCCCAGCATTTT. This encodes CASSQDRGTQPQHF.

The chain has TRBV28 and TRBJ2-5, with TRBD2 as a possible D gene (5 bases). CDR1 MDHEN and CDR2 SYDVKM come from the germline V gene. The CDR3 is made up of 11 amino acids. V dropped 3 bases and J dropped 7 bases, with 6 bases sitting between them. This CDR3 reads CASSFEGTQYF. CDR3 nucleotides: TGTGCCAGCAGTTTCGAGGGGACCCAGTACTTC.

Note on this clone: The junction differs from germline at one of its ends, possibly a read error. At the DNA level, this CDR3 is encoded by other sequences in the same sample as well. The V gene is TRBV9, the J gene TRBJ2-1; 11 bases map to TRBD2. CDR3 length: 18 residues. Germline values: CDR1 SGDLS, CDR2 YYNGEE. In nucleotides, the CDR3 is TGTGCCAGCAGCGCCCCGCCTAGCGGGAGGAATTCCTACAATGAGCAATTCTTC. It codes for CASSAPPSGRNSYNEQFF.

The chain recombines TRBV5-4 with TRBJ2-2; 11 bases agree with TRBD1. V dropped 2 bases and J dropped 3; count of bases not matched to a gene: 3. This CDR3 has 16 residues. The germline V gene encodes CDR1 SGHNT and CDR2 YYREEE (reference sequence). CDR3 DNA: TGTGCCAGCAGCTTACCGGGACAGGGGGACACCGGGGAGCTGTTTTTT. Its translation: CASSLPGQGDTGELFF.